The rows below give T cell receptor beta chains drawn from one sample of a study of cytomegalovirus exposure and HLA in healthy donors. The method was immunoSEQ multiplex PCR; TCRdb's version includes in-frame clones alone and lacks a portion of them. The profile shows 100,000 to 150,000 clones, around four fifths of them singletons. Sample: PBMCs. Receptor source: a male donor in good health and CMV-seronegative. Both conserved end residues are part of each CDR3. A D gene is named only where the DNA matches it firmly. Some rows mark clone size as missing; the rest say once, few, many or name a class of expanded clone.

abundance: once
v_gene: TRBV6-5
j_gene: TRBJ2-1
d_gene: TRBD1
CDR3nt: TGTGCCAGCAGTTACTTGGGCCGGGACAGGAGGCAGTTCTTC
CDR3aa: CASSYLGRDRRQFF

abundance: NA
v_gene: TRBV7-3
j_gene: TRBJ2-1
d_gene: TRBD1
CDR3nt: TGTGCCAGCAGCCCGGCCGGGACAGGGACCTACAATGAGCAGTTCTTC
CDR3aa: CASSPAGTGTYNEQFF

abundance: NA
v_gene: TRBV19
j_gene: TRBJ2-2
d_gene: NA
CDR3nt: TGTGCCAGTAGTCTCGTAGCGGTGGGCACCGGGGAGCTGTTTTTT
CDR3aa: CASSLVAVGTGELFF

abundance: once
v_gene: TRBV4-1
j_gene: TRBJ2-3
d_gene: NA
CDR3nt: TGCGCCAGCAGCCCTGCCAAGGGCAGGGGTAGCACAGATACGCAGTATTTT
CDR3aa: CASSPAKGRGSTDTQYF

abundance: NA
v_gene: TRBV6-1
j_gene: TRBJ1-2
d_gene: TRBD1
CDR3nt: TGTGCCAGCAGGGAGGGACAGATCTACGGCTACACCTTC
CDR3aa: CASREGQIYGYTF

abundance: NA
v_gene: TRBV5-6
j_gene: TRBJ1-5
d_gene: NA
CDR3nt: TGTGCCAGCAGCTACTCAGGGGGCAATCAGCCCCAGCATTTT
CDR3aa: CASSYSGGNQPQHF

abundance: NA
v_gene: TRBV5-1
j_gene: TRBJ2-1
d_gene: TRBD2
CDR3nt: TGCGCCAGCAGCTCGCCGGGACTAGCGTACAATGAGCAGTTCTTC
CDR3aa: CASSSPGLAYNEQFF

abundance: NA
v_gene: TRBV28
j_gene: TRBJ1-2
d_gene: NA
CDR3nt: TGTGCCAGCAGGGAAACCCATAGGGGGAAGGAATATGGCTACACCTTC
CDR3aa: CASRETHRGKEYGYTF

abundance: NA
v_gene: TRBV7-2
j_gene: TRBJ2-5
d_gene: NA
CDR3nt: TGTGCCAGCAGCCAAGGGGGAGAGACCCAGTACTTC
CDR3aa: CASSQGGETQYF

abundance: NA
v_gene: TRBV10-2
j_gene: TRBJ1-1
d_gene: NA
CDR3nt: TGCGCCAGCAGTGACGACATCCTCACTGAAGCTTTCTTT
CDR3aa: CASSDDILTEAFF

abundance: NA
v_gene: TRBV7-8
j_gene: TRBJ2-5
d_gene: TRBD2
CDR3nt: TGTGCCAGCAGCCAACCGAGACTAGCGGGGGAAGAGACCCAGTACTTC
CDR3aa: CASSQPRLAGEETQYF

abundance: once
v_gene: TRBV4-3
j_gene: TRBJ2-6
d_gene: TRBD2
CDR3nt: TGCGCCAGCAGCCAAGATGGGGGGGTGGACTCTGGGGCCAACGTCCTGACTTTC
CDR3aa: CASSQDGGVDSGANVLTF

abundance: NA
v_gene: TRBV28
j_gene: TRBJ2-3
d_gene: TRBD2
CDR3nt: TGTGCCATCCGAAACCGTCCTCCTTTCGCGGGGGGTAGCACAGATACGCAGTATTTT
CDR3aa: CAIRNRPPFAGGSTDTQYF

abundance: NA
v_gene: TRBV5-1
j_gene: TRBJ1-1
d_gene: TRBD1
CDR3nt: TGCGCCAGCAGCGGGACGACAGGGGTGAACACTGAAGCTTTCTTT
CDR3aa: CASSGTTGVNTEAFF

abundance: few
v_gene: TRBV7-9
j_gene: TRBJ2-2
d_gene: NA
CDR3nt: TGTGCCAGCAGTGGGGACTCCTTAGGGGAGCTGTTTTTT
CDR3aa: CASSGDSLGELFF

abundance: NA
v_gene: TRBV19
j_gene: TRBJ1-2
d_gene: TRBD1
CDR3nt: TGTGCCAGTAGTATGGGACAGGGTTACGCTGGCTACACCTTC
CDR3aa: CASSMGQGYAGYTF

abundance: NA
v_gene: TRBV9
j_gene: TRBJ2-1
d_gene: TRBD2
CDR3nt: TGTGCCAGCAGTAAAGCAGGGCTAGCGGGAGGTCCTACACCGAGCTCCTACAATGAGCAGTTCTTC
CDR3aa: CASSKAGLAGGPTPSSYNEQFF

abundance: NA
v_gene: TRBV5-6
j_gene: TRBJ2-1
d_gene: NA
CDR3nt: TGTGCCAGCAGCCGGACAGTTAGCTCCTACAATGAGCAGTTCTTC
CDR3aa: CASSRTVSSYNEQFF

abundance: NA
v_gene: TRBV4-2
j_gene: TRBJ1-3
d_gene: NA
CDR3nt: TGTGCCAGCAACCAGGGAGGCTCTGGAAACACCATATATTTT
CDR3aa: CASNQGGSGNTIYF

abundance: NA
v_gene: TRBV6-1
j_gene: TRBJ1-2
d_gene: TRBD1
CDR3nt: TGTGCCAGCAGCTCTCGGGACAGGGAGATATATGGCTACACCTTC
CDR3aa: CASSSRDREIYGYTF

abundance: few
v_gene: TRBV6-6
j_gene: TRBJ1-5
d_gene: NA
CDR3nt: TGTGCCAGCGAGTCCTCAACAGGAGAGCCCCAGCATTTT
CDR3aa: CASESSTGEPQHF

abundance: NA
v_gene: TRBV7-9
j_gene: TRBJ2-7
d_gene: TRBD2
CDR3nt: TGTGCCAGCACCGGGACTAGCGGTGGATTGAAATACGAGCAGTACTTC
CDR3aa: CASTGTSGGLKYEQYF

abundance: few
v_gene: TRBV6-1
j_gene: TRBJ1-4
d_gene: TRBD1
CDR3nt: TGTGCCAGCAGAACAGGAGGGGGCGTGAGTGAAAAACTGTTTTTT
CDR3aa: CASRTGGGVSEKLFF

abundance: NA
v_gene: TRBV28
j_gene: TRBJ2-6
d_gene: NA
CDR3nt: TGTGCCAGCAGCCTACAGGGTTCTGGGGCCAACGTCCTGACTTTC
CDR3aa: CASSLQGSGANVLTF

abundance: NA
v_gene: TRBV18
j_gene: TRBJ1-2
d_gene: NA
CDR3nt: TGTGCCAGCTCACCAAACACAGGGTCTAACTATGGCTACACCTTC
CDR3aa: CASSPNTGSNYGYTF

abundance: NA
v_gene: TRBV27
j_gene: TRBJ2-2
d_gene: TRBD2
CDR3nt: TGTGCCAGCAGTTTAGGCGGCCGACTAGCGGGATGGACGAACACCGGGGAGCTGTTTTTT
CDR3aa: CASSLGGRLAGWTNTGELFF

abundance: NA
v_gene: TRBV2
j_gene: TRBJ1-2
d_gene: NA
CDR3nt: TGTGCCAGCACCTCAAACTCGGGAGGTAACTATGGCTACACCTTC
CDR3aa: CASTSNSGGNYGYTF

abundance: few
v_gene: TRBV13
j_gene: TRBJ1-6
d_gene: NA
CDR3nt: TGTGCCAGCAGCTTATCCGGTCCCTCTAATTCACCCCTCCACTTT
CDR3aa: CASSLSGPSNSPLHF